Shown below are 30 T cell receptor beta chains from a single sample sequenced in a study of T cell changes during pregnancy in multiple sclerosis. Measured with immunoSEQ multiplex PCR; TCRdb has only the in-frame clones, and not every one. This table has fewer than 40,000 clones, about nine tenths appearing once. This sample comprised CD8+ T cells from peripheral blood mononuclear cells, obtained after pregnancy. The receptors stem from a female donor with multiple sclerosis, enrolled in a pregnancy study.

This chain connects TRBV9 to TRBJ2-2; D unclear. Trimming shortened V by 4 bases and J by 5 bases, and 9 bases separated the two germline ends. The CDR3 covers 13 residues. Germline values: CDR1 SGDLS, CDR2 YYNGEE. The CDR3 DNA sequence: TGTGCCAGCAGCCCCCCCCTGACCGGGGAGCTGTTTTTT. Protein: CASSPPLTGELFF.

CDR3 sequence reads: CASSYSEVTEAFF. In DNA, the CDR3 is TGTGCCAGCAGTTACTCGGAGGTCACTGAAGCTTTCTTT. The chain combines TRBV6-5 with TRBJ1-1, with D unclear. This CDR3 region has 13 residues. CDR1 MNHEY and CDR2 SVGAGI come from the germline V gene. Between the trimmed V and J ends, which lost 0 bases and 4 bases, there was a span of 6 bases.

The chain uses TRBV28 and TRBJ1-2; D gene ambiguous. Germline V CDR1 and CDR2: MDHEN, SYDVKM. V was pared by 3 bases and J by 6 bases, with 14 bases between. The CDR3 loop spans 14 amino acids. CDR3 nucleotide sequence: TGTGCCAGCAGTTTCCCCGAGCGGACTCATGGCTACACCTTC. Protein product: CASSFPERTHGYTF.

This clone has only one observation. The CDR3 bases are TGTGCCAGCAGTTTCAAGGGGTCCAACAATGAGCAGTTCTTC. Protein product: CASSFKGSNNEQFF. V gene TRBV28 combines with J gene TRBJ2-1; possible D gene TRBD1, 5 bases. CDR1 is MDHEN and CDR2 is SYDVKM in the germline V gene. The CDR3 runs to 14 residues. V lost 3 bases and J 5 bases, leaving 11 bases between the germline ends.

This sequence joins TRBV27 and TRBJ2-1, with D perhaps matching TRBD2 (6 bases). The germline V gene has CDR1 MNHEY and CDR2 SMNVEV (reference sequence). Trimming removed 2 bases at V and 2 bases at J, with 10 bases between. This CDR3 is 15 amino acids long. Here the CDR3 reads CASSLAGPPYNEQFF. The CDR3 nucleotides are TGTGCCAGCAGTTTAGCGGGGCCGCCCTACAATGAGCAGTTCTTC.

This rearrangement joins TRBV5-4 to TRBJ2-3; TRBD1 might be the D (6 bases). CDR1 and CDR2 from the germline V gene are SGHNT and YYREEE (reference sequence). V was shortened by 4 bases and J by 4 bases, with 10 bases between the two germline ends. The CDR3 is 13 residues long. The CDR3 DNA sequence: TGTGCCAGCAGCACCCCAGGGGCAGATACGCAGTATTTT. Its protein is CASSTPGADTQYF.

V and J are TRBV6-1 and TRBJ2-7, with 10 positions matching TRBD2. CDR1 is MNHNS, CDR2 SASEGT, per germline. The junction had 11 bases not matched to a gene; V was cut back by 5 bases and J by 7 bases. The CDR3 has 15 residues. The CDR3 bases are TGTGCCAGCAGTCTTCATCTAGCGGGGGTTAGGGAGCAGTACTTC. Encoded protein: CASSLHLAGVREQYF.

This chain links TRBV20-1 with TRBJ1-4; D is unresolved. Germline V lookup: CDR1 DFQATT, CDR2 SNEGSKA (reference sequence). V dropped 2 bases and J dropped 4 bases, with 2 bases sitting between them. This CDR3 has 11 amino acids. For the CDR3, the DNA is TGCAGTGCTAGACATAATGAAAAACTGTTTTTT. It codes for CSARHNEKLFF.

The V and J genes are TRBV9 and TRBJ1-5; D is unresolved. This CDR3 is built from 14 residues. The germline gives CDR1 SGDLS, CDR2 YYNGEE. V was pared by 6 bases and J by 4 bases, with 14 bases between. The CDR3 is CASTPGTSNQPQHF. In DNA, the CDR3 is TGTGCCAGCACCCCCGGTACGTCTAATCAGCCCCAGCATTTT.

The rearrangement joins TRBV27 to TRBJ2-7, with D perhaps matching TRBD1 (5 bases). The V end was cut by 3 bases, the J end by 3 bases, with 9 bases between. Germline CDR1 and CDR2: MNHEY and SMNVEV (reference sequence). The CDR3 is 13 amino acids. CDR3 nucleotides: TGTGCCAGCAGTTTGCAGGGCTACTACGAGCAGTACTTC. It is translated as CASSLQGYYEQYF.

This sequence joins TRBV27 and TRBJ1-2, with TRBD1 matching 12 bases. The CDR3 loop spans 18 amino acids. V was clipped by 6 bases and J by 4 bases; unmatched bases: 15. Germline assignment: CDR1 MNHEY and CDR2 SMNVEV (reference sequence). The CDR3 DNA is TGTGCCAGCAGCCCAGACCGGGACAGGGGGCTCCACAGCTATGGCTACACCTTC. Its protein product is CASSPDRDRGLHSYGYTF.

V usage is TRBV19 and J usage is TRBJ2-7; TRBD1 matches 9 bases. This CDR3 region has 16 residues. Trimming took 3 bases from V and 6 from J; bases not matched to a gene: 12. Per the germline V gene, CDR1 is LNHDA and CDR2 is SQIVND (reference sequence). CDR3 coding DNA: TGTGCCAGTAGTATTATTTGGGGGACAGGGACGTCCGAGCAGTACTTC. Its protein product is CASSIIWGTGTSEQYF.

The chain combines TRBV27 with TRBJ2-1, with D perhaps TRBD1 (6 bases). This CDR3 region has 13 residues. Germline values: CDR1 MNHEY, CDR2 SMNVEV (reference sequence). V was clipped by 5 bases and J by 9 bases, with 14 bases between them. CDR3 nucleotides: TGTGCCAGCAGTGGAACAGGGAGATTTGAGCAGTTCTTC. It codes for CASSGTGRFEQFF.

This clone occurred a few times. CDR3 bases: TGTGCCTGGTGGAGGGGCAGATTTCAAGCTTTCTTT. Protein sequence: CAWWRGRFQAFF. V gene TRBV30 combines with J gene TRBJ1-1; a possible D gene is TRBD1 (5 bases). Germline CDR1 GTSNPN, CDR2 SVGIG (reference sequence). CDR3 length equals 12 residues. Trimming left V 5 bases short and J 9 bases short, with 16 bases between.

DNA for the CDR3: TGTGCCAGCAGTTCCGGGACAGGGGGGACCCGCGAGCAGTACTTC. Translating it yields CASSSGTGGTREQYF. The V and J genes are TRBV27 and TRBJ2-7, with 11 bases matching TRBD1. This CDR3 has 15 amino acids. After removal of 4 bases from V and 6 bases from J, the junction contained 8 bases not matched to a gene. The germline gives CDR1 MNHEY, CDR2 SMNVEV (reference sequence).

This clone was recorded once. V gene TRBV5-1 combines with J gene TRBJ1-3; D gene ambiguous. V lost 2 bases, J lost 0 bases, and 12 bases lay in between. Germline loops: CDR1 SGHRS, CDR2 YFSETQ. The CDR3 totals 16 residues. DNA of the CDR3: TGCGCCAGCAGCTTCATCTCAGGTTCCTCTGGAAACACCATATATTTT. Its protein product is CASSFISGSSGNTIYF.

The rearrangement uses TRBV4-2 and TRBJ2-3, with a possible D match to TRBD1 (8 bases). The CDR3 loop spans 16 amino acids. The V gene lost 4 bases and the J gene lost 4 bases, with 18 bases spanning the gap. Germline V lookup: CDR1 LGHNA, CDR2 YNFKEQ. The CDR3, as DNA: TGTGCCAGCAGCCCCCAGGACAGGGACTACCCAGATACGCAGTATTTT. It codes for CASSPQDRDYPDTQYF.

This clone was picked up one time. The chain recombines TRBV10-3 with TRBJ2-3; TRBD1 matches 8 bases. The germline CDR1 and CDR2 sequences are ENHRY and SYGVKD. Trimming at V came to 9 bases and at J to 6 bases, leaving 8 bases not matched to a gene. The CDR3 runs 13 residues. CDR3 nucleotides: TGTGCCATTCGGGGACAGGATGGGGATACGCAGTATTTT. Its translation: CAIRGQDGDTQYF.

The rearrangement uses TRBV18 and TRBJ2-7, with 11 bases identical to TRBD1. V shed 11 bases and J 2 bases; nucleotides not matched to a gene: 2. From germline, CDR1 is KGHSH and CDR2 LQKENI. This CDR3 contains 12 residues. The CDR3 coding sequence is TGTGCCGGGGGACAGGGGGCCTACGAGCAGTACTTC. Residues: CAGGQGAYEQYF.

This rearrangement joins TRBV7-8 to TRBJ2-1, with 8 bases aligning to TRBD2. This CDR3 has 20 residues. Germline lookup yields CDR1 SGHVS and CDR2 FQNEAQ. V shed 3 bases, J shed 0 bases, and the junction held 16 bases outside the gene matches. The DNA of the CDR3 is TGTGCCAGCAGCTTGACGGCTAGCGGGTACGGAGGGGGCTCCTACAATGAGCAGTTCTTC. As protein: CASSLTASGYGGGSYNEQFF. The full variable domain, completed using reference TRBV7-8 and TRBJ2-1, is GAGVSQSPRYKVAKRGQDVALRCDPISGHVSLFWYQQALGQGPEFLTYFQNEAQLDKSGLPSDRFFAERPEGSVSTLKIQRTQQEDSAVYLCASSLTASGYGGGSYNEQFFGPGTRLTVL.

V and J are TRBV27 and TRBJ2-5; TRBD2 matches 7 bases. V gave up 6 bases and J gave up 5 bases; unmatched junction bases: 9. The CDR3 loop spans 14 amino acids. Per the germline V gene, CDR1 is MNHEY and CDR2 is SMNVEV (reference sequence). This CDR3 reads CASSIAGLGETQYF. The CDR3 DNA sequence: TGTGCCAGCAGCATAGCGGGTCTGGGGGAGACCCAGTACTTC.

The V call is TRBV7-9, the J call TRBJ2-1; 11 bases are a match to TRBD2. In germline, CDR1 is SEHNR, CDR2 FQNEAQ (reference sequence). There are 14 residues in the CDR3. With V trimmed by 10 bases and J by 6 bases, 8 bases remained unmatched. The CDR3 DNA follows: TGTGCCACCAGTAGCGGGGGGGCCCCCAATGAGCAGTTCTTC. It encodes CATSSGGAPNEQFF.

The chain uses TRBV9 and TRBJ2-1; D may be TRBD2 (5 bases). CDR1 is SGDLS and CDR2 is YYNGEE in the germline V gene. CDR3 length: 15 amino acids. The V end was cut by 0 bases, the J end by 4 bases, with 11 bases between. CDR3 protein: CASSVEDSSYNEQFF. The CDR3 DNA reads as TGTGCCAGCAGCGTAGAGGACTCAAGTTACAATGAGCAGTTCTTC.

V is TRBV5-4 and J is TRBJ1-1; D is unresolved. Per germline, CDR1 SGHNT and CDR2 YYREEE (reference sequence). Trimming stripped 2 bases from V and 7 bases from J, with 6 bases between. This CDR3 has 11 amino acids. CDR3 nucleotides: TGTGCCAGCAGCTTTGGAGGTGAAGCTTTCTTT. Translating gives CASSFGGEAFF. Full variable domain (missing parts from reference TRBV5-4 and TRBJ1-1): ETGVTQSPTHLIKTRGQQVTLRCSSQSGHNTVSWYQQALGQGPQFIFQYYREEENGRGNFPPRFSGLQFPNYSSELNVNALELDDSALYLCASSFGGEAFFGQGTRLTVV.

This chain joins TRBV6-5 and TRBJ2-1, with D unclear. The germline CDR1 and CDR2 sequences are MNHEY and SVGAGI. The CDR3 is made up of 16 amino acids. V lost 0 bases and J 3 bases, leaving 12 bases between the germline ends. CDR3 DNA: TGTGCCAGCAGTTACTCAGGCAGGTATTTCTACAATGAGCAGTTCTTC. This translates into CASSYSGRYFYNEQFF.

This chain links TRBV2 with TRBJ2-1, with a tentative D call TRBD2 (6 bases). The CDR3 sequence is 18 residues long. With 7 bases removed from V and 0 bases from J, the gap between germline ends came to 22 bases. Germline CDR1 SNHLY, CDR2 FYNNEI. The CDR3 DNA sequence: TGTGCCAGCACCTTCAAACCCCTAGCGTCAAGCTCCTACAATGAGCAGTTCTTC. Translating gives CASTFKPLASSSYNEQFF.

V usage is TRBV7-9 and J usage is TRBJ2-5; TRBD2 aligns across 14 bases. The CDR3 consists of 16 residues. J lost 5 bases, V lost 4 bases, and 6 bases had no gene match. From germline, CDR1 is SEHNR and CDR2 FQNEAQ (reference sequence). CDR3 nucleotide sequence: TGTGCCAGCAGCTCATCTCGGACTAGCGGGGGGGAGACCCAGTACTTC. It encodes CASSSSRTSGGETQYF.

This clone was observed a handful of times. V and J are TRBV25-1 and TRBJ1-1, with a possible D match to TRBD1 (5 bases). Germline V gives CDR1 MGHDK, CDR2 SYGVNS. V lost 2 bases to trimming and J lost 5 bases, with 12 bases between them. The CDR3 is made up of 14 amino acids. DNA for the CDR3: TGTGCCAGCAGTGAAACCGACAGAAGGACTGAAGCTTTCTTT. This gives the protein CASSETDRRTEAFF.

This clone occurred once. The gene calls are TRBV5-6 and TRBJ1-4; 9 bases agree with TRBD1. The CDR3 contains 15 residues. Germline CDR1 reads SGHDT; CDR2 reads YYEEEE. Trimming took 4 bases from V and 7 from J; bases not matched to a gene: 8. CDR3 bases: TGTGCCAGCAGCCGCAGAGGACAGGGGTCTGAAAAACTGTTTTTT. This codes for CASSRRGQGSEKLFF.

The J gene is TRBJ2-1, the V gene TRBV9; a possible D gene is TRBD2 (5 bases). Germline V CDR1 and CDR2: SGDLS, YYNGEE. The CDR3 has 11 residues. The V gene lost 7 bases and the J gene lost 8 bases, with 10 bases spanning the gap. The CDR3 sequence is CASESGDEQFF. As DNA, the CDR3 is TGTGCCAGCGAGTCCGGGGATGAGCAGTTCTTC.